Given below is one TCR beta chain in context. There is no known antigen for this receptor. Base quality data are lacking; no much larger clone is found one base away. A control cohort of approximately eleven patients who had been given myeloablative marrow transplants with methotrexate plus a calcineurin inhibitor was sampled 1 year after transplant. Peripheral blood and bone marrow mononuclear cells were isolated by Ficoll-Hypaque density centrifugation and cryopreserved. Genomic DNA was the input for TRB sequencing, which was run either with the immunoSEQ assay at survey resolution or with the hsTCRB kit. The study's own analysis went as follows. Initial read processing used immunoSEQ software, and repertoire analyses used the LymphoSeq R package. Clonality was calculated as 1 minus normalized Shannon entropy, and the Gini coefficient was also calculated for each TRB dataset. To infer phenotypes in unsorted samples, TRB sequences from sorted subsets of the recipient or donor were mapped onto unsorted samples from the same recipient. TCRdb mirrors the immuneACCESS table, restricted to in-frame sequences. Some clones are absent from its copies; in checked studies, under half trace to an unresolved V gene, and the reason for the others is unknown. V and J calls and clone size are given by that table; D and trimming were obtained from the DNA. This sample lists approximately 9,300 clones; roughly 90% were detected once. The ten largest clones capture approximately 4% of the sample.

A distance of 9 bases separates the germline ends of V and J, which lose 0 bases and 3 bases respectively. Including cysteine and phenylalanine, the CDR3 has 15 amino acids. Kept here is only the CDR3 DNA, which spans 45 bases and is read in frame from base 1. Looking up the germline V gene (reference sequence) yields CDR1 MNHEY and CDR2 SMNVEV. The sample is drawn from a study of T cells after posttransplantation cyclophosphamide (dated by TCRdb to 2016 to 2018). Concerning the study at large: The study tracked T cell repertoire reconstitution by TRB sequencing after myeloablative bone marrow transplantation using posttransplantation cyclophosphamide as GVHD prophylaxis. Antigen receptor sequencing covered samples from a few dozen PTCy-treated patients and approximately 17 of their related bone marrow donors. Blood from every one of the 30 or so PTCy patients who had 1-year posttransplant specimens underwent TRB sequencing. In 3 patients, up to about 3 additional blood samples taken between 2 and 5.2 years after transplant also underwent TRB sequencing, as did pretransplant blood from 4 patients. Because TRA and TRB clonality were tightly correlated in 8 or 9 samples, subsequent TCR analyses were focused on TRB only. Public TRB sequences were compared against a database of over 3,600 sequences linked to responses to pathogens, tumor antigens, self-antigens and alloantigens.

The investigation overall reported the following: The TRB repertoires of T cells infiltrating skin or GI tract showed only limited overlap with the TRB repertoires of T cells in blood. Across 45 patients, recipient CMV seropositivity and CMV reactivation were highly associated with TRB clonality; PTCy diversity was similar to CNI/methotrexate controls. At 1-2 months, donor-recipient similarity was low but rose over the first year, and the later blood repertoires were often dominated by donor CD8+ memory clones.

The sequencing here drew on PBMCs, taken approximately 430 days after allogeneic stem cell transplant with calcineurin inhibitor and methotrexate. This sequence uses TRBV27 and TRBJ1-5; a tentative D call is TRBD1 (5 bases match). This clonotype originated in a male patient aged 50 to 59 who received an allogeneic stem cell transplant from an unrelated donor, was CMV-positive, and had chronic GVHD only. Once a transplant has taken place, some T cells may be donor derived. The nucleotides read TGTGCCAGCAGTTTATCGGGGCGGAACAATCAGCCCCAGCATTTT. It translates to CASSLSGRNNQPQHF.